The 7 T cell receptor beta chains below were found in one sample sequenced in a study of CD8+ T cells in alopecia areata. The sample's treatment: oral pan-JAK inhibitor, 5-10 mg twice daily. cDNA serving as the sequencing template came from extracted, reverse transcribed RNA. Sequenced by immunoSEQ multiplex PCR; TCRdb stores in-frame clones only, minus some. The data contain about 190,000 clones, about 60% of them singletons. Here the sequenced sample was CD8+ T cells sorted from blood, taken at week 24, from a patient treated with tofacitinib. These receptors were collected from a human donor with alopecia areata.

This clone has more than one count but fewer than ten. The V and J genes are TRBV23-1 and TRBJ1-2; a weak D match, TRBD1 (6 bases). TRBV23-1 is noted as an ORF with a role that remains uncertain. The CDR3 is made up of 10 amino acids. Trimming shortened V by 9 bases and J by 5 bases, and 7 bases separated the two germline ends. CDR3 DNA: TGCGCCAGACAGGGTTATGGCTACACCTTC. Residues: CARQGYGYTF.

The chain combines TRBV29-1 with TRBJ1-2, with D possibly matching TRBD1 (5 bases). Trimming stripped 4 bases from V and 8 bases from J, with 17 bases between. The CDR3 is 13 amino acids. Germline CDR1 and CDR2: SQVTM and ANQGSEA. In nucleotides, the CDR3 is TGCAGCGTTGCCTGGGACGGTAGTTACGGCTACACCTTC. Its translation is CSVAWDGSYGYTF.

Only one count was recorded for this clone. The rearrangement uses TRBV29-1 and TRBJ1-2; D ambiguous. CDR1 and CDR2 from the germline V gene are SQVTM and ANQGSEA. This CDR3 is 14 amino acids long. With 7 bases removed from V and 4 bases from J, the gap between germline ends came to 19 bases. The chain's CDR3 is CSAPPLVEGYGYTF. The CDR3, as DNA: TGCAGCGCCCCCCCCTTGGTGGAAGGCTATGGCTACACCTTC.

The chain combines TRBV13 with TRBJ2-1; D ambiguous. Trimming cost V 1 base and J 4 bases, with 5 bases left between them. The CDR3 is made up of 13 amino acids. Germline CDR1 reads PRHDT; CDR2 reads FYEKMQ (reference sequence). CDR3 nucleotides: TGTGCCAGCAGCTTAGATAGATACAATGAGCAGTTCTTC. This encodes CASSLDRYNEQFF.

This clone was counted only a few times. The rearrangement links TRBV18 to TRBJ2-3; weak D call: TRBD2 (6 bases). The CDR3 consists of 13 residues. Germline CDR1 and CDR2: KGHSH and LQKENI. Trimming removed 10 bases at V and 1 base at J, with 12 bases between. This CDR3 is CATSGDGTDTQYF. The CDR3 DNA is TGTGCCACCTCGGGGGACGGCACAGATACGCAGTATTTT.

This clone was seen just once. This rearrangement joins TRBV30 to TRBJ2-7, with D unresolved. CDR3 length: 13 amino acids. Germline loops: CDR1 GTSNPN, CDR2 SVGIG (reference sequence). The ends were cut back, 0 bases at V and 2 bases at J, with 8 bases in the middle. CDR3 sequence: CAWSVGSPYEQYF. As DNA, the CDR3 is TGTGCCTGGAGTGTAGGCAGCCCCTACGAGCAGTACTTC.

The CDR3 DNA is TGTGCCAGCAGCAAAGGACAAGAGCAGTACTTC. It codes for CASSKGQEQYF. The V call is TRBV7-8, the J call TRBJ2-7; D is possibly TRBD1 (5 bases). CDR1 SGHVS and CDR2 FQNEAQ come from the germline V gene. The germline V and J ends were trimmed by 5 bases and 7 bases, with 9 bases remaining between them. The CDR3 consists of 11 residues.